Reported below is one T cell receptor (beta chain). Antigen specificity is unknown. With iRepertoire HTBI primers and Arm-PCR of CDR3 regions, TCR beta libraries were built. TCRdb called the multiplex PCR reads again in MiXCR, with one record for every CDR3 protein. The repertoire holds over 250,000 distinct CDR3 sequences, with approximately 20% as singletons. This record belongs to a study of regulatory T cells in long-lasting Graves disease. Noted time point: persistent/refractory GD, antithyroid drugs over 5 years with positive TRAb. From PBMCs, RNA was extracted and then used to make the TCR library. Findings and caveats of the study: Among samples with persistent disease, TRBV28, TRBJ1-2 and TRBJ2-5 were favored.

This CDR3 has 16 amino acids. V lost 8 bases, J lost 8 bases, and 26 bases lay in between. CDR1 MNHNS and CDR2 SASEGT come from the germline V gene. The rearrangement joins TRBV6-1 to TRBJ2-3; D perhaps matches TRBD2 (5 bases). The specimen was peripheral blood mononuclear cells (PBMCs), collected when the disease was refractory, from a patient treated with antithyroid drugs. The origin of this receptor is a female donor with Graves disease. DNA for the CDR3: TGTGCCAGCTCTAAGCGGTTAAGCGTGGGTCGAGTTACGCAGTATTTT. It is translated as CASSKRLSVGRVTQYF.